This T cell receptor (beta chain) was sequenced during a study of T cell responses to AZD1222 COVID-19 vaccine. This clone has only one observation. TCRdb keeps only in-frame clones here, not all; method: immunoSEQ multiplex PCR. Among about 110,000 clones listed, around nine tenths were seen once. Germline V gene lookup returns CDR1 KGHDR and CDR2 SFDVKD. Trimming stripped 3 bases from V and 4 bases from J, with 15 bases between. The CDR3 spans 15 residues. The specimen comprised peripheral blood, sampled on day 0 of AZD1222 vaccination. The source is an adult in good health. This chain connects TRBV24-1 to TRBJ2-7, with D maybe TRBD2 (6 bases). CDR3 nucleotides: TGTGCCACCAGTGATCCCTCCGGGGGAGAATACGAGCAGTACTTC. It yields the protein CATSDPSGGEYEQYF.